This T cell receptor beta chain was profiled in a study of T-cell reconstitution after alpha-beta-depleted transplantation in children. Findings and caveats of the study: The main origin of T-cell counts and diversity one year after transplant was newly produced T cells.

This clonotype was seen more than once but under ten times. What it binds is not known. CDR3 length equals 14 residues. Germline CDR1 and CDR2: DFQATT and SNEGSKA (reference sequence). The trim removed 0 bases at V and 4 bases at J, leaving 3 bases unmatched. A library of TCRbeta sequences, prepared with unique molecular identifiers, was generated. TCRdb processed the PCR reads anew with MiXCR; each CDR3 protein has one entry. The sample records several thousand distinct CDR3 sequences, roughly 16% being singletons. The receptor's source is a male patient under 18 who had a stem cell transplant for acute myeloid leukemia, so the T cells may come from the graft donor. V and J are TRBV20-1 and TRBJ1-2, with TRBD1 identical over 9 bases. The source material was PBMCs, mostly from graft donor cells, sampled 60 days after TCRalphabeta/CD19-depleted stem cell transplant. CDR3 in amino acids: CSAREMDRGYGYTF. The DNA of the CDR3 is TGCAGTGCTAGAGAGATGGACAGGGGCTATGGCTACACCTTC.